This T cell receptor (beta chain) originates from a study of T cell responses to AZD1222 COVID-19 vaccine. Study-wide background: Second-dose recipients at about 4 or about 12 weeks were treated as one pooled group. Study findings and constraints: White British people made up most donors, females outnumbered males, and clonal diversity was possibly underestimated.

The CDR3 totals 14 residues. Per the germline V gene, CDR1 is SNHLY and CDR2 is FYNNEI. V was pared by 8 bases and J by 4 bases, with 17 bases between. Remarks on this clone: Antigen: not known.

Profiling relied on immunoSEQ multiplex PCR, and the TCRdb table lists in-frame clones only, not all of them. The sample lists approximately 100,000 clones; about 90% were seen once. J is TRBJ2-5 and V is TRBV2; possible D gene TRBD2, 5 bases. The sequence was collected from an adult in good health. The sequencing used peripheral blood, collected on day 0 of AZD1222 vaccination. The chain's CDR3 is CASLRARRTETQYF. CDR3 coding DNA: TGTGCCAGCCTAAGGGCTAGGAGGACAGAGACCCAGTACTTC.